Below, 3 T cell receptor beta chains from the same sample are listed, as sequenced in a study of post-analysis software for immune sequencing data. Study-wide results and limits: Patients showed TRBV5-6, TRBV5-1 and TRBV20-1 among a few TRBV segments more frequent than in controls.

Tagging with unique molecular identifiers was a feature of the TCR beta cDNA libraries. MiXCR, run by TCRdb on the PCR reads, gives a single entry per CDR3 protein. The sample gives a few hundred thousand distinct CDR3 sequences, roughly 38% of which show up once; approximately 7.1% is in the top ten. No antigen has been assigned to these receptors. Sequenced input: blood. All receptors derive from a girl aged 2-10 years with multiple sclerosis.

Worth noting for this clonotype: With a much larger clone just one base away, this may be a read error. This chain links TRBV24-1 with TRBJ1-1; D is unclear. The CDR3 extends over 14 amino acids. Germline V gives CDR1 KGHDR, CDR2 SFDVKD. The CDR3 bases are TGTGCCACCAGTGACGGGGAGGTGAACACTGGAGCTTTCTTT. Its protein product is CATSDGEVNTGAFF.

The chain uses TRBV20-1 and TRBJ2-7; a weak D match, TRBD1 (7 bases). This CDR3 contains 16 residues. CDR1 and CDR2 from the germline V gene are DFQATT and SNEGSKA (reference sequence). The V end lost 2 bases, the J end lost 5 bases, and 22 bases lay between the germline ends. The CDR3 sequence: CSARRSGDSERDEQYF. CDR3 sequence (DNA): TGCAGTGCTAGAAGGTCGGGGGACAGCGAACGTGACGAGCAGTACTTC.

The chain joins TRBV12-5 to TRBJ2-3; D remains unclear. Germline V lookup: CDR1 LGHNT, CDR2 FRNRAP. Trimming took off 6 bases at V and 4 bases at J, with 11 bases between the two ends. CDR3 length: 13 residues. For the CDR3, the DNA is TGTGCTAGTGGGCTCCGTATGGCAGATACGCAGTATTTT. It specifies CASGLRMADTQYF.